The rows below give T cell receptor beta chains drawn from one sample of a study of control samples from healthy donors and cancer patients. Clones were read by immunoSEQ multiplex PCR, and TCRdb kept only the in-frame ones, dropping some. The sample carries 45,000 to 55,000 clones, roughly 92% recorded once. The specimen was PBMCs. Receptors originate from a woman in her forties or fifties with head and neck cancer. Both conserved end residues are trimmed from each CDR3.

j_call v_call cdr3_aa
TRBJ1-1 TRBV5-4 ASSLGGGTEAF
TRBJ2-2 TRBV9 ASSVDSYAGELF
TRBJ1-2 TRBV30 AGPGQGLYGYT
TRBJ2-1 TRBV4-2 ASSQEGGRGPDGDEQF
TRBJ2-7 TRBV7-2 ASSLVSDTYEQY
TRBJ2-3 TRBV25-1 ASSDSIGQADTQY
TRBJ2-6 TRBV9 ASSVAPLGANVLT
TRBJ1-2 TRBV3-1/TRBV3-2 ASSSHQGTNYGYT
TRBJ2-2 TRBV19 ASSISQGAGELF
TRBJ1-1 TRBV6-5 ASSAGPTEAF
TRBJ1-2 TRBV4-2 ASSQLLRGRGNYGYT
TRBJ2-7 TRBV28 ASSLEAGLYEQY
TRBJ1-2 TRBV1 TQLIANGYT
TRBJ1-2 TRBV3-1/TRBV3-2 ASSQARKEGYT
TRBJ1-1 TRBV29-1 SVGPQGVTNTEAF
TRBJ2-1 TRBV6-6 ASSLGQGSYNEQF
TRBJ2-5 TRBV5-1 ASSRGGSPETQY
TRBJ1-6 TRBV6-5 ASSKGDSPLH
TRBJ2-5 TRBV5-6 ATEGGTIQETQY
TRBJ2-7 TRBV18 ASSPYTPLSYEQY
TRBJ2-7 TRBV29-1 SVLRGGYEQY
TRBJ2-7 TRBV7-3 ASSLGAGGAYEQY
TRBJ1-1 TRBV7-9 ASGDPQGTEAF
TRBJ2-7 TRBV14 ASSLPGTGGYEQY
TRBJ2-1 TRBV4-1 ASSPFQGRGKDNEQF
TRBJ1-6 TRBV29-1 SVEGGDTFNSPLH
TRBJ1-1 TRBV2 ASRLNTEAF
TRBJ2-1 TRBV4-3 ASSQGASASYNEQF
TRBJ2-7 TRBV10-3 AISEVNSYEQY
TRBJ1-5 TRBV2 ASRDREFNQPQH
TRBJ1-2 TRBV27 ASSSYRGLVGYT
TRBJ2-5 TRBV3-1/TRBV3-2 ASSQDDYQETQY
TRBJ1-2 TRBV19 ASSFPTDRGYGYT
TRBJ1-2 TRBV25-1 ASSDPNQGVKGYT
TRBJ2-3 TRBV7-7 ASSLGTRGTQY
TRBJ2-2 TRBV5-1 ASGLAGGRANTGELF
TRBJ2-5 TRBV28 ASSARKGGQETQY
TRBJ2-2 TRBV5-1 ASSPKVASGATGELF
TRBJ2-1 TRBV20-1 SASYANEQF
TRBJ1-1 TRBV6-5 ASRGETEAF
TRBJ1-1 TRBV5-6 ASSPGRPNTEAF
TRBJ1-2 TRBV5-1 ASSLAPGNYGYT
TRBJ2-1 TRBV29-1 SVEDRRGPSYNEQF
TRBJ1-4 TRBV5-4 ASSLTGATNEKLF
TRBJ1-2 TRBV7-2 ASSLDQGYGYT
TRBJ2-4 TRBV18 ASSPGQKNIQY
TRBJ1-2 TRBV6-1 ASSDLEIIYGYT
TRBJ2-3 TRBV10-1 ASSVPGREETQY
TRBJ1-1 TRBV27 ATKGAGWNTEAF
TRBJ1-5 TRBV28 ASSFLTGDNQPQH
TRBJ2-1 TRBV7-2 ASSPPGLANIEQF
TRBJ2-3 TRBV18 ASSPTGPPDTQY
TRBJ1-5 TRBV30 AWSRGGVEPQH
TRBJ2-5 TRBV2 ASSATSLEETQY
TRBJ2-3 TRBV27 ASSLSSGAVSTDTQY
TRBJ1-2 TRBV19 ASSIRSYGYT
TRBJ1-2 TRBV5-1 ASSFRGAEAGYT
TRBJ1-2 TRBV3-1/TRBV3-2 ASSHQAGNYGYT
TRBJ1-2 TRBV7-9 ASSNKTSGAGDGYT